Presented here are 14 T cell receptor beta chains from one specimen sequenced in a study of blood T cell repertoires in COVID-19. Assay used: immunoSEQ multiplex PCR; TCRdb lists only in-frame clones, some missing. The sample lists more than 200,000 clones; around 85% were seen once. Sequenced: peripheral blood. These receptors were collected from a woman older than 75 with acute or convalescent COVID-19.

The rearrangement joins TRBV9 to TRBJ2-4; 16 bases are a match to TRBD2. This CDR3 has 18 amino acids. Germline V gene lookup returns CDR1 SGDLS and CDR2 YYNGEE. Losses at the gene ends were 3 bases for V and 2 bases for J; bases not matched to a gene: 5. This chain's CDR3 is CASSAGTSGGASKNIQYF. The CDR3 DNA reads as TGTGCCAGCAGCGCCGGGACTAGCGGGGGGGCATCCAAAAACATTCAGTACTTC.

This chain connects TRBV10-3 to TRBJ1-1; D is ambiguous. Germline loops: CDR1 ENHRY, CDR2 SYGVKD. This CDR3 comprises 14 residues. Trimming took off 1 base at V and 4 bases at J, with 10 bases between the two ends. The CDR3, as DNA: TGTGCCATCAGTGAGTTTGAAGAGGGCACTGAAGCTTTCTTT. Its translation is CAISEFEEGTEAFF.

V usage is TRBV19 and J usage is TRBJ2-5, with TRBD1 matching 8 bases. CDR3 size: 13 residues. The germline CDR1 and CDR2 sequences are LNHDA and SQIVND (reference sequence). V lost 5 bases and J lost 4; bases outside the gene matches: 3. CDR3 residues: CASSGQGGETQYF. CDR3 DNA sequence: TGTGCCAGTAGTGGACAGGGAGGAGAGACCCAGTACTTC. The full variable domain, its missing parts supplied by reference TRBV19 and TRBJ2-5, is DGGITQSPKYLFRKEGQNVTLSCEQNLNHDAMYWYRQDPGQGLRLIYYSQIVNDFQKGDIAEGYSVSREKKESFPLTVTSAQKNPTAFYLCASSGQGGETQYFGPGTRLLVL.

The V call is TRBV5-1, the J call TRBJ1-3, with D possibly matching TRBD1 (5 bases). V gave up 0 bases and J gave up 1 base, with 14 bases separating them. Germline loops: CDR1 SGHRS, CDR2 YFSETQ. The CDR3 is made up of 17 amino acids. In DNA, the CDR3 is TGCGCCAGCAGCTTGGGATCGGTTAGGGGATCTGGAAACACCATATATTTT. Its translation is CASSLGSVRGSGNTIYF. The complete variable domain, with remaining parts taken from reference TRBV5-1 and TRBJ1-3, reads KAGVTQTPRYLIKTRGQQVTLSCSPISGHRSVSWYQQTPGQGLQFLFEYFSETQRNKGNFPGRFSGRQFSNSRSEMNVSTLELGDSALYLCASSLGSVRGSGNTIYFGEGSWLTVV.

As DNA, the CDR3 is TGTGCCAGCAGCCAAGGACTAGCGGGAGGTGGTCACGAGCAGTACTTC. This encodes CASSQGLAGGGHEQYF. The J gene is TRBJ2-7, the V gene TRBV3-1 (or the pseudogene TRBV3-2); 13 nucleotides agree with TRBD2. Germline V gives CDR1 LGHDT, CDR2 YNNKEL (reference sequence). The CDR3 covers 16 residues. The J segment lost 5 bases and the V segment lost 1 base, leaving 5 bases of the junction unmatched.

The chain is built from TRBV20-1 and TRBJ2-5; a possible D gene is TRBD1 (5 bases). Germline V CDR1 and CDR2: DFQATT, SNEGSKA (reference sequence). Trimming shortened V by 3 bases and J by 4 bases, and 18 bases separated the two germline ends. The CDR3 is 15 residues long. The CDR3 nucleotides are TGCAGTGCTAGTTCTAGGCAGGGAATGTTAGAGACCCAGTACTTC. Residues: CSASSRQGMLETQYF.

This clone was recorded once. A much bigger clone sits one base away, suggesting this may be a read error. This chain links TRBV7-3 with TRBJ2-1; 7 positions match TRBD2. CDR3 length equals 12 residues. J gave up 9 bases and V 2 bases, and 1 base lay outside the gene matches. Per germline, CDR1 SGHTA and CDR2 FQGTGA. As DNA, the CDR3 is TGTGCCAGCAGCTTATGGGAGGGTGAGCAGTTCTTC. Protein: CASSLWEGEQFF.

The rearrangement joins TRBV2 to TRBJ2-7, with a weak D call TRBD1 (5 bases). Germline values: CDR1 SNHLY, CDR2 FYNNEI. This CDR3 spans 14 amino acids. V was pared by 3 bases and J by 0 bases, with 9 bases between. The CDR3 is CASSDRQSSYEQYF. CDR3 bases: TGTGCCAGCAGTGACCGACAGTCCTCCTACGAGCAGTACTTC.

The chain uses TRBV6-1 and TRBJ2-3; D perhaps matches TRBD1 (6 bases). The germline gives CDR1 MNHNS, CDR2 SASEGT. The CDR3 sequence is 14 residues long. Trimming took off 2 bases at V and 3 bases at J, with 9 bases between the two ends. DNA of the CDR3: TGTGCCAGCAGTGAAAGGCAGGGGACAGATACGCAGTATTTT. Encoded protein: CASSERQGTDTQYF.

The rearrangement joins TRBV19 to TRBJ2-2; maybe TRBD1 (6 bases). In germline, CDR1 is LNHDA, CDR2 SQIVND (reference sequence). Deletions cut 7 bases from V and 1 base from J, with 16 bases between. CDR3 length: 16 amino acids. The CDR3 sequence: CASKKTGTKNTGELFF. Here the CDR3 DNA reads TGTGCCAGTAAGAAAACGGGGACAAAGAACACCGGGGAGCTGTTTTTT. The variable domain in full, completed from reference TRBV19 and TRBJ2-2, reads DGGITQSPKYLFRKEGQNVTLSCEQNLNHDAMYWYRQDPGQGLRLIYYSQIVNDFQKGDIAEGYSVSREKKESFPLTVTSAQKNPTAFYLCASKKTGTKNTGELFFGEGSRLTVL.

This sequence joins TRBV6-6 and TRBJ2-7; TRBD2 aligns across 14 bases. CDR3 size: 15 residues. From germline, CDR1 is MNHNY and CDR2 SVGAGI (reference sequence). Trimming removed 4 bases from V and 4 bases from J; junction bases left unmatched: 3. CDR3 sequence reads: CASSLGLAGVYEQYF. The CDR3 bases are TGTGCCAGCAGTTTGGGACTAGCGGGGGTTTACGAGCAGTACTTC.

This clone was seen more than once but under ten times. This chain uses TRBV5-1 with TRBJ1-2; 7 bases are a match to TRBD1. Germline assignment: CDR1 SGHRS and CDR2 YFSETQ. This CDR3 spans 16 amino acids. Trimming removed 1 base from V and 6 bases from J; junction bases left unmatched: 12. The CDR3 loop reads CASSLLGQGVRNGYTF. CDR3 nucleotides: TGCGCCAGCAGCTTGTTAGGGCAGGGGGTAAGGAATGGCTACACCTTC.

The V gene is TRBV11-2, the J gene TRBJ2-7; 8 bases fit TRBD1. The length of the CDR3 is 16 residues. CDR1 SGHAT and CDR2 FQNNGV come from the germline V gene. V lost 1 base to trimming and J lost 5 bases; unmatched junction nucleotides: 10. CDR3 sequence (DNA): TGTGCCAGCAGCTTAGGACCCACTGACAGGGGACACGAGCAGTACTTC. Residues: CASSLGPTDRGHEQYF.

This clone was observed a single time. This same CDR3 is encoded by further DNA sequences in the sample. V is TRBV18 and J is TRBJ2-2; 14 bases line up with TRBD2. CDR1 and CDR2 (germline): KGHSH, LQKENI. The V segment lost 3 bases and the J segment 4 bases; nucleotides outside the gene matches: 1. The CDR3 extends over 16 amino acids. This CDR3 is CASSPGLAGATGELFF. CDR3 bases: TGTGCCAGCTCACCGGGACTAGCGGGGGCCACCGGGGAGCTGTTTTTT.